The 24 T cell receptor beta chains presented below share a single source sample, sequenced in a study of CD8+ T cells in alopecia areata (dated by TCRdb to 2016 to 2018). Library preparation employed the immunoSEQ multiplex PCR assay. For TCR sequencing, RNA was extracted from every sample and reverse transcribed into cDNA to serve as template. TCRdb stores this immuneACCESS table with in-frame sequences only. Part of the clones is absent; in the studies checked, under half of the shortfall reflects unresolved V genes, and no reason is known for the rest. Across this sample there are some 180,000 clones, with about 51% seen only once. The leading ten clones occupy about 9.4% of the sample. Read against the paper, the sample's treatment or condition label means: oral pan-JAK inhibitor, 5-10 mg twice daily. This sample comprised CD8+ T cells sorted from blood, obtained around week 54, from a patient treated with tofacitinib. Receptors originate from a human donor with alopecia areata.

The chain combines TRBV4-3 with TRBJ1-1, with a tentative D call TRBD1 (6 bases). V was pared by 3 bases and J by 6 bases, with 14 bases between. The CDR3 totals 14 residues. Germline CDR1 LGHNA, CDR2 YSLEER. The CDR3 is CASSHLLGGPEAFF. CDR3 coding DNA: TGCGCCAGCAGCCATCTCCTGGGGGGGCCTGAAGCTTTCTTT.

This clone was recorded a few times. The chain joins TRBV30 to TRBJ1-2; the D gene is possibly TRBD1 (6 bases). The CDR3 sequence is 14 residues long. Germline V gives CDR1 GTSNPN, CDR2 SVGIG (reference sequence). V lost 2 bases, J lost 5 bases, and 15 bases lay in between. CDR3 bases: TGTGCCTGGAGTTCCACGGGACACCTGTATGGCTACACCTTC. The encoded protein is CAWSSTGHLYGYTF.

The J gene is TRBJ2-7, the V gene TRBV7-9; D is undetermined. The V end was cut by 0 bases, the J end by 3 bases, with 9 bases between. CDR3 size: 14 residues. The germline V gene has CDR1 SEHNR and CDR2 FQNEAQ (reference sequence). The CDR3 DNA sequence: TGTGCCAGCAGCTTAGCGCCAGGTGACTACGAGCAGTACTTC. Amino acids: CASSLAPGDYEQYF.

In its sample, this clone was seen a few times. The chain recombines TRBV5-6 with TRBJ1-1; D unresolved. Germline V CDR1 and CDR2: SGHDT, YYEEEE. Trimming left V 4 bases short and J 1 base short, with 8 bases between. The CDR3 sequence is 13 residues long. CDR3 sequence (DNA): TGTGCCAGCAGCCGTCGGGGGAACACTGAAGCTTTCTTT. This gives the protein CASSRRGNTEAFF.

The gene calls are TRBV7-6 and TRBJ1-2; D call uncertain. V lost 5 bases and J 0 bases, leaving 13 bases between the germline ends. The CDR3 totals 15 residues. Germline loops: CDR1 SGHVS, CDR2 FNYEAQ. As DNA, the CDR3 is TGTGCCAGCAGCCCCGGACTCCCAGCTAACTATGGCTACACCTTC. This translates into CASSPGLPANYGYTF.

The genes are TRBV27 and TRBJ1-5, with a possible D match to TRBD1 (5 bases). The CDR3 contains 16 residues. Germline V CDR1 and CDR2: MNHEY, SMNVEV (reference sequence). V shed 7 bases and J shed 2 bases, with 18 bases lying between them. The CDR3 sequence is CASTPGGKRGNQPQHF. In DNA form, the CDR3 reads TGTGCCAGCACCCCTGGGGGGAAGCGAGGCAATCAGCCCCAGCATTTT.

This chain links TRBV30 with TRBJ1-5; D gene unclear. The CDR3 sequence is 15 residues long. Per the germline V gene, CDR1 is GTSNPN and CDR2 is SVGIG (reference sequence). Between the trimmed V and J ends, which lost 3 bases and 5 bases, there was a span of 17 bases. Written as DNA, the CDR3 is TGTGCCTGGAGCCGGGCCGACCAAGCCCATCAGCCCCAGCATTTT. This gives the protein CAWSRADQAHQPQHF.

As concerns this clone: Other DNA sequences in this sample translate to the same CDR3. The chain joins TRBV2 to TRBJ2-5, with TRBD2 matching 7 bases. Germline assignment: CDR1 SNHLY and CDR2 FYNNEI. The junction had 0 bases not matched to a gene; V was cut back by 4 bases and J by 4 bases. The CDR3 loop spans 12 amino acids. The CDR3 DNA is TGTGCCAGCAGTGGACTAGCAGAGACCCAGTACTTC. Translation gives CASSGLAETQYF.

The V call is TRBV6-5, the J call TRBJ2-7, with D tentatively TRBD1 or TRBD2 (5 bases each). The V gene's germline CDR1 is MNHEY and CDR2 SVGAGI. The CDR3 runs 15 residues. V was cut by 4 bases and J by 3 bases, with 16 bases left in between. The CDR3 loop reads CASSFPPQGRYEQYF. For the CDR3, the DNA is TGTGCCAGCAGTTTCCCACCCCAGGGACGCTACGAGCAGTACTTC.

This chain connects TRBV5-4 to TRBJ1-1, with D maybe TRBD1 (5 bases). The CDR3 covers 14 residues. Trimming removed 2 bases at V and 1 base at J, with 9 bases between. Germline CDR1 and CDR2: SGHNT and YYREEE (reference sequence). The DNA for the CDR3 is TGTGCCAGCAGCTTTAACGGACAGAACACTGAAGCTTTCTTT. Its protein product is CASSFNGQNTEAFF.

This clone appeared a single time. The CDR3 region has the DNA TGTGCCAGCAGCCAACAGATAGGGGTAAACACTGAAGCTTTCTTT. As protein: CASSQQIGVNTEAFF. The chain carries TRBV4-2 and TRBJ1-1, with D perhaps matching TRBD1 (5 bases). Germline CDR1 reads LGHNA; CDR2 reads YNFKEQ. Trimming removed 2 bases from V and 2 bases from J, with 12 bases in between. The CDR3 extends over 15 amino acids.

This chain's CDR3 is CASSYQVMDEQYF. The CDR3 DNA reads as TGTGCCAGCAGTTACCAGGTGATGGACGAGCAGTACTTC. This sequence joins TRBV6-6 and TRBJ2-7, with unresolved D. The CDR3 has 13 residues. The germline V gene encodes CDR1 MNHNY and CDR2 SVGAGI (reference sequence). Trimming pared 2 bases from V and 5 bases from J, leaving 10 bases between.

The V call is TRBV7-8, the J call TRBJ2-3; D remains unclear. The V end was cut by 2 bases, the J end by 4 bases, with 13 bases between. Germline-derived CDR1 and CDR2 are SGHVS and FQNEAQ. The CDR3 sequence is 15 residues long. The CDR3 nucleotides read TGTGCCAGCAGCTTAAGTAGCATCGTCGCAGATACGCAGTATTTT. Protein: CASSLSSIVADTQYF.

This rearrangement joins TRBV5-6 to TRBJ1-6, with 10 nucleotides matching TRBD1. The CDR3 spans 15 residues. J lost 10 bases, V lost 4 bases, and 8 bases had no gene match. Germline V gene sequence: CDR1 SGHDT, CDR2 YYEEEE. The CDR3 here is CASSRRDRGKSPLHF. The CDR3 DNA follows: TGTGCCAGCAGCCGCCGGGACAGGGGCAAATCACCCCTCCACTTT.

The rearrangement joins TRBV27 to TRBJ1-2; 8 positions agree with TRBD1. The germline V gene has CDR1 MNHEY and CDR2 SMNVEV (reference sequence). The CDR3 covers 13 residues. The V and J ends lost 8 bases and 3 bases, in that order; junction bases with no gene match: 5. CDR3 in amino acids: CASRLTGDYGYTF. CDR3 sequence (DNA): TGTGCCAGCCGGCTGACAGGGGACTATGGCTACACCTTC.

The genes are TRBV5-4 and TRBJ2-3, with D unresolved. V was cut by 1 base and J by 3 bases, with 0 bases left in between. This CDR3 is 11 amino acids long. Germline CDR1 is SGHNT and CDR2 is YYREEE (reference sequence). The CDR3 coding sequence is TGTGCCAGCAGCTTGACAGATACGCAGTATTTT. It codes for CASSLTDTQYF. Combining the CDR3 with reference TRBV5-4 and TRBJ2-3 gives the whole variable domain ETGVTQSPTHLIKTRGQQVTLRCSSQSGHNTVSWYQQALGQGPQFIFQYYREEENGRGNFPPRFSGLQFPNYSSELNVNALELDDSALYLCASSLTDTQYFGPGTRLTVL.

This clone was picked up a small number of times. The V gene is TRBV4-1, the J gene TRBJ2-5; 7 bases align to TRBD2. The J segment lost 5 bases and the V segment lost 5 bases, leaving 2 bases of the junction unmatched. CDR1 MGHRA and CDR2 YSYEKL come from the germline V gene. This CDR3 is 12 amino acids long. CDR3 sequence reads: CASSERGETQYF. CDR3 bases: TGCGCCAGCAGCGAGCGGGGTGAGACCCAGTACTTC.

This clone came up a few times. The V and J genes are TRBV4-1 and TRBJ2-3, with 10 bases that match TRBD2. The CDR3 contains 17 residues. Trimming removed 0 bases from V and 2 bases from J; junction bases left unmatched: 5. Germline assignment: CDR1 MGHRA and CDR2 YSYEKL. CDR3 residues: CASSQEPSGGYTDTQYF. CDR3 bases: TGCGCCAGCAGCCAAGAGCCTAGCGGGGGATACACAGATACGCAGTATTTT.

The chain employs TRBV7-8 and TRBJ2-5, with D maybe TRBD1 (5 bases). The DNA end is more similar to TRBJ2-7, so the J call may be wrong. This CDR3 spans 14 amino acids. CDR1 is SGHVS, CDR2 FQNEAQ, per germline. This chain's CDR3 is CASSLVDKTYEQYF. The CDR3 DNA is TGTGCCAGCAGTCTTGTGGACAAAACCTACGAGCAGTACTTC.

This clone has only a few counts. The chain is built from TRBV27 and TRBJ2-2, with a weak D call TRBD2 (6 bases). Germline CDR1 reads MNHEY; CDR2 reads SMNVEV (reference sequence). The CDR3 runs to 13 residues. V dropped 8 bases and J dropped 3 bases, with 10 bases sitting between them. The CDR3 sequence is CASGGSYTGELFF. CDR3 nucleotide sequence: TGTGCCAGCGGGGGGAGTTACACCGGGGAGCTGTTTTTT.

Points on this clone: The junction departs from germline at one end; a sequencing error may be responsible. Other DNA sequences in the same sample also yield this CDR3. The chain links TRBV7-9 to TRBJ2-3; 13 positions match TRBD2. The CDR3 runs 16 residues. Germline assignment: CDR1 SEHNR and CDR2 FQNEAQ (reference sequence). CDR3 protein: CASSQGRLAGGDTQYF. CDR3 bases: TGCGCCAGCAGCCAAGGTAGACTAGCGGGGGGAGATACGCAGTATTTT.

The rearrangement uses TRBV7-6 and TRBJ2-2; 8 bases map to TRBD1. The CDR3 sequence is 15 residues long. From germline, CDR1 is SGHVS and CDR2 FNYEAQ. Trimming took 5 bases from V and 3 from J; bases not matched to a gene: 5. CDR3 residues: CASSAGTGYTGELFF. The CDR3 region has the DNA TGTGCCAGCAGCGCCGGGACAGGCTACACCGGGGAGCTGTTTTTT.

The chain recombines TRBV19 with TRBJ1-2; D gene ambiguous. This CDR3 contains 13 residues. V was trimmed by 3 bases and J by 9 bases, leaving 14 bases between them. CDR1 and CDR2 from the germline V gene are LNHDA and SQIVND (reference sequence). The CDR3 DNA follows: TGTGCCAGTAGTATCGCACCTACGGGGAGCTACACCTTC. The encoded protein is CASSIAPTGSYTF. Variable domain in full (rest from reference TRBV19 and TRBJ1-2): DGGITQSPKYLFRKEGQNVTLSCEQNLNHDAMYWYRQDPGQGLRLIYYSQIVNDFQKGDIAEGYSVSREKKESFPLTVTSAQKNPTAFYLCASSIAPTGSYTFGSGTRLTVV.

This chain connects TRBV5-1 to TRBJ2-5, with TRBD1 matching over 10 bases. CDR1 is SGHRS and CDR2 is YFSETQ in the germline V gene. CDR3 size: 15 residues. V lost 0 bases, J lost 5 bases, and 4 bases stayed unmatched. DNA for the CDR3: TGCGCCAGCAGCTTGGGACAGGGGGCGCAGGAGACCCAGTACTTC. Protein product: CASSLGQGAQETQYF.